These 24 T cell receptor beta chains were sequenced from one sample in a study of T cells after yellow fever vaccination. TCRdb itself ran the 5' RACE reads through MiXCR, one entry per CDR3 protein. The sample includes hundreds of thousands of distinct CDR3 sequences, about 19% of them seen just once. The sample consisted of PBMCs, taken before the yellow fever booster vaccination. The receptors shown here come from a young man who received the YFV17D yellow fever vaccine.

The rearrangement uses TRBV27 and TRBJ2-1, with TRBD2 matching over 8 bases. The V segment lost 0 bases and the J segment 3 bases; nucleotides outside the gene matches: 10. CDR1 and CDR2 from the germline V gene are MNHEY and SMNVEV (reference sequence). This CDR3 region has 18 residues. This chain's CDR3 is CASSLSALLRGVYNEQFF. As DNA, the CDR3 is TGTGCCAGCAGTTTATCGGCCCTTTTGCGGGGGGTCTACAATGAGCAGTTCTTC.

In its sample, this clonotype was seen a few times. This chain links TRBV6-2 or TRBV6-3 with TRBJ2-1; D is unclear. The V end lost 6 bases, the J end lost 9 bases, and 18 bases lay between the germline ends. This CDR3 comprises 14 residues. In germline, CDR1 is MNHEY, CDR2 SVGEGT. The DNA for the CDR3 is TGTGCCAGCAGCCTCTCTCGGACCGGCGGTGAGCAGTTCTTC. It encodes CASSLSRTGGEQFF.

The chain recombines TRBV20-1 with TRBJ1-3; D ambiguous. CDR1 and CDR2 from the germline V gene are DFQATT and SNEGSKA (reference sequence). This CDR3 region has 13 residues. V was trimmed by 2 bases and J by 4 bases, leaving 9 bases between them. For the CDR3, the DNA is TGCAGTGCTAGATCTAACCAGGGAAACACCATATATTTT. Encoded protein: CSARSNQGNTIYF.

This clonotype was seen once. This may stem from a read error, because a much larger clone lies one nucleotide away. This chain joins TRBV4-1 and TRBJ2-7, with 10 bases fitting TRBD1. Germline lookup yields CDR1 MGHRA and CDR2 YSYEKL. This CDR3 contains 15 residues. J gave up 2 bases and V 0 bases, and 1 base lay outside the gene matches. The CDR3 DNA is TGCGCCAGCAGCCAAGAGGGGACAGGGGCCTACGAGCAGTACTTC. It yields the protein CASSQEGTGAYEQYF.

This clonotype turned up a few times. V gene TRBV12-3 or TRBV12-4 combines with J gene TRBJ2-6, with 12 nucleotides matching TRBD1. The J segment lost 1 base and the V segment lost 5 bases, leaving 3 bases of the junction unmatched. The CDR3 loop spans 17 amino acids. The CDR3 DNA reads TGTGCCAGCAGTCGGGACAGGGGGCGATCTGGGGCCAACGTCCTGACTTTC. Translation: CASSRDRGRSGANVLTF.

This clonotype was seen a few times. V is TRBV13 and J is TRBJ2-5; D gene unclear. The CDR3 is made up of 14 amino acids. The germline V gene encodes CDR1 PRHDT and CDR2 FYEKMQ (reference sequence). V was trimmed by 1 base and J by 5 bases, leaving 11 bases between them. The CDR3: CASSLEEHGETQYF. The CDR3 DNA sequence: TGTGCCAGCAGCTTAGAGGAGCATGGTGAGACCCAGTACTTC. Variable domain in full (rest from reference TRBV13 and TRBJ2-5): AAGVIQSPRHLIKEKRETATLKCYPIPRHDTVYWYQQGPGQDPQFLISFYEKMQSDKGSIPDRFSAQQFSDYHSELNMSSLELGDSALYFCASSLEEHGETQYFGPGTRLLVL.

This chain links TRBV4-1 with TRBJ1-1, with TRBD1 identical over 9 bases. CDR1 and CDR2 (germline): MGHRA, YSYEKL. CDR3 length equals 16 residues. V was pared by 1 base and J by 5 bases, with 8 bases of the junction left unmatched. The CDR3 DNA reads as TGCGCCAGCAGCCAAGCTTTAACAGGGGGCGGTACTGAAGCTTTCTTT. Its protein is CASSQALTGGGTEAFF.

The genes are TRBV6-6 and TRBJ2-7; D not resolved. Trimming pared 6 bases from V and 2 bases from J, leaving 11 bases between. The CDR3 runs 13 residues. Germline CDR1 MNHNY, CDR2 SVGAGI (reference sequence). The CDR3 sequence is CASRPDKAYEQYV. The DNA of the CDR3 is TGTGCCAGCAGACCTGACAAGGCCTACGAGCAGTACGTC.

This chain joins TRBV12-3 or TRBV12-4 and TRBJ1-2, with 10 positions matching TRBD1. V gave up 5 bases and J gave up 5 bases; unmatched junction bases: 5. The CDR3 length is 14 residues. The DNA of the CDR3 is TGTGCCAGCAGTGCTAAGGACAGGGGGTATGGCTACACCTTC. Protein sequence: CASSAKDRGYGYTF.

This clonotype showed up many times. This chain connects TRBV4-1 to TRBJ2-3; D may be TRBD1 (6 bases). Germline V CDR1 and CDR2: MGHRA, YSYEKL. Trimming left V 5 bases short and J 5 bases short, with 14 bases between. This CDR3 contains 14 residues. This chain's CDR3 is CASSYSQGGDTQYF. The CDR3 DNA follows: TGCGCCAGCAGCTACTCGCAAGGGGGAGATACGCAGTATTTT.

The chain is built from TRBV5-5 and TRBJ1-2; no reliable D call. Germline V gene data show CDR1 as SGHKS and CDR2 as YYEKEE (reference sequence). V was cut by 6 bases and J by 5 bases, with 14 bases left in between. The CDR3 loop spans 13 amino acids. The CDR3 region is CASNVGRAYGYTF. The CDR3 bases are TGTGCCAGCAACGTAGGGAGGGCTTATGGCTACACCTTC.

This clonotype showed up just a few times. CDR3 bases: TGTGCCAGCAGCTTACAGGGGCCTGGAAACACCATATATTTT. Translation gives CASSLQGPGNTIYF. The chain recombines TRBV7-3 with TRBJ1-3; possible D gene TRBD1, 6 bases. The CDR3 spans 14 residues. Trimming shortened V by 2 bases and J by 2 bases, and 7 bases separated the two germline ends. Germline CDR1 is SGHTA and CDR2 is FQGTGA.

The rearrangement uses TRBV4-3 and TRBJ1-2; possible D gene TRBD1, 5 bases. Germline V gives CDR1 LGHNA, CDR2 YSLEER. The CDR3 is made up of 18 amino acids. The ends were cut back, 0 bases at V and 1 base at J, with 18 bases in the middle. The DNA for the CDR3 is TGCGCCAGCAGCCAAGAGGGGGGGAAGGGTTTAAATAACTATGGCTACACCTTC. Its protein is CASSQEGGKGLNNYGYTF.

The chain has TRBV4-1 and TRBJ2-1; the match to TRBD1 covers 9 bases. V was pared by 2 bases and J by 14 bases, with 7 bases of the junction left unmatched. This CDR3 is built from 13 residues. Germline V lookup: CDR1 MGHRA, CDR2 YSYEKL. DNA of the CDR3: TGCGCCAGCAGCCAACTTCCCGGGACAGGGAAGTTCTTC. This gives the protein CASSQLPGTGKFF.

This clonotype was detected a few times. J is TRBJ1-1 and V is TRBV7-9; D is perhaps TRBD1 (5 bases). This CDR3 is built from 15 residues. The germline V gene encodes CDR1 SEHNR and CDR2 FQNEAQ (reference sequence). Trimming cost V 1 base and J 1 base, with 10 bases left between them. This chain's CDR3 is CASSLGRVGNTEAFF. CDR3 DNA sequence: TGTGCCAGCAGCTTAGGCAGGGTGGGGAACACTGAAGCTTTCTTT.

The rearrangement links TRBV24-1 to TRBJ2-7; D call uncertain. The V gene lost 12 bases and the J gene lost 1 base, with 9 bases spanning the gap. Looked up from germline, CDR1 is KGHDR and CDR2 is SFDVKD. The CDR3 covers 11 residues. The CDR3 bases are TGTGCCCAAGATGAATCCTACGAGCAGTACGTC. Translated: CAQDESYEQYV.

The genes are TRBV5-6 and TRBJ2-2; TRBD2 might be the D (7 bases). Trimming shortened V by 7 bases and J by 6 bases, and 16 bases separated the two germline ends. Looked up from germline, CDR1 is SGHDT and CDR2 is YYEEEE. The CDR3 length is 14 residues. The CDR3 spells CASRTGGGPGELFF. The CDR3 nucleotides read TGTGCCAGCCGCACGGGGGGCGGGCCCGGGGAGCTGTTTTTT.

There are a few counts of this clonotype. The genes are TRBV10-3 and TRBJ2-1; maybe TRBD2 (5 bases). This CDR3 contains 14 residues. Trimming removed 6 bases from V and 3 bases from J, with 12 bases in between. The germline V gene encodes CDR1 ENHRY and CDR2 SYGVKD. This chain's CDR3 is CAISNPAGYNEQFF. Written as DNA, the CDR3 is TGTGCCATCAGCAACCCGGCGGGCTACAATGAGCAGTTCTTC.

This clonotype occurred many times. V gene TRBV7-9 combines with J gene TRBJ2-1, with 8 bases fitting TRBD2. The J segment lost 1 base and the V segment lost 3 bases, leaving 2 bases of the junction unmatched. This CDR3 region has 15 residues. Germline V gene sequence: CDR1 SEHNR, CDR2 FQNEAQ (reference sequence). The CDR3 spells CASSFTGGSYNEQFF. The CDR3 DNA sequence: TGTGCCAGCAGCTTTACGGGGGGGTCCTACAATGAGCAGTTCTTC.

The V and J genes are TRBV6-2 or TRBV6-3 and TRBJ1-4, with TRBD1 as a possible D gene (6 bases). Trimming shortened V by 2 bases and J by 7 bases, and 11 bases separated the two germline ends. The CDR3 consists of 14 residues. Germline CDR1 MNHEY, CDR2 SVGEGT. Here the CDR3 reads CASSYDRIFEKLFF. In nucleotides, the CDR3 is TGTGCCAGCAGTTACGACAGGATATTTGAAAAACTGTTTTTT.

This chain joins TRBV5-6 and TRBJ2-7; tentative D call: TRBD1 (6 bases). Trimming removed 2 bases from V and 3 bases from J, with 12 bases in between. Looked up from germline, CDR1 is SGHDT and CDR2 is YYEEEE. The CDR3 runs to 14 residues. CDR3 protein: CASSFETGRYEQYV. The CDR3 nucleotides read TGTGCCAGCAGCTTCGAGACAGGACGCTACGAGCAGTACGTC.

This clonotype occurred a few times. The V gene is TRBV6-2 or TRBV6-3, the J gene TRBJ2-3; 8 nucleotides agree with TRBD2. The CDR3 runs to 15 residues. The V and J ends lost 4 bases and 2 bases, in that order; junction bases with no gene match: 5. CDR1 is MNHEY and CDR2 is SVGEGT in the germline V gene. CDR3 region: CASSSVLAATDTQYF. CDR3 bases: TGTGCCAGCAGTTCCGTACTAGCGGCCACAGATACGCAGTATTTT.

The V and J genes are TRBV27 and TRBJ2-2; tentative D call: TRBD2 (5 bases). Germline V gene data show CDR1 as MNHEY and CDR2 as SMNVEV (reference sequence). This CDR3 has 15 amino acids. V was trimmed by 4 bases and J by 4 bases, leaving 13 bases between them. The CDR3 reads CASSWESGGTGELFF. CDR3 nucleotides: TGTGCCAGCAGTTGGGAGTCGGGTGGCACCGGGGAGCTGTTTTTT.

There are a few counts of this clonotype. V gene TRBV4-3 combines with J gene TRBJ2-7; D unresolved. V was pared by 0 bases and J by 4 bases, with 10 bases between. The CDR3 extends over 14 amino acids. Germline V gene lookup returns CDR1 LGHNA and CDR2 YSLEER. CDR3 nucleotide sequence: TGCGCCAGCAGCCAAGATTACGGTTCATACGAGCAGTACTTC. This encodes CASSQDYGSYEQYF.